These T cell receptor beta chains were read from a single sample in a study of T cell responses to AZD1222 COVID-19 vaccine. Profiled with immunoSEQ multiplex PCR; TCRdb holds only in-frame clones, not every one. Here the sample spans about 150,000 clones, about 90% being singletons. The sample was peripheral blood, taken on day 0 of AZD1222 vaccination. The receptor set was obtained from an adult in good health. CDR3s include the opening cysteine and the closing phenylalanine or tryptophan. D genes are given only for firm matches. The size field is filled for only some rows; it gives once, few, many or a size class.

J: TRBJ1-5
size: NA
V: TRBV25-1
D: NA
DNA: TGTGCCAGCAGTGGAATTGGGGAGGATGGGCCCCAGCATTTT
CDR3: CASSGIGEDGPQHF

J: TRBJ1-1
size: NA
V: TRBV7-9
D: TRBD1
DNA: TGTGCCAGCAGAGGGGGACAGGGGGCGCGGAAAGCTTTCTTT
CDR3: CASRGGQGARKAFF

J: TRBJ2-7
size: NA
V: TRBV12-3/TRBV12-4
D: NA
DNA: TGTGCCAGCAGTTTGAGGCACAACTACGAGCAGTACTTC
CDR3: CASSLRHNYEQYF

J: TRBJ2-3
size: NA
V: TRBV7-8
D: TRBD2
DNA: TGTGCCAGCAGACCCGGGACTAGTAAGTCAGATACGCAGTATTTT
CDR3: CASRPGTSKSDTQYF

J: TRBJ2-5
size: NA
V: TRBV24-1
D: NA
DNA: TGTGCCACCAGTGATTGGGGCAGGGGCCCAGAGACCCAGTACTTC
CDR3: CATSDWGRGPETQYF

J: TRBJ2-7
size: NA
V: TRBV7-9
D: NA
DNA: TGTGCCAGCAGCTTATTAGGCGGCCCCGGCGAGCAGTACTTC
CDR3: CASSLLGGPGEQYF

J: TRBJ2-3
size: NA
V: TRBV2
D: NA
DNA: TGTGCCAGCAGTGAAGAACCTAGGACAGATACGCAGTATTTT
CDR3: CASSEEPRTDTQYF

J: TRBJ1-1
size: NA
V: TRBV28
D: TRBD1
DNA: TGTGCCAGCATCGACAGGGGGGACACTGAAGCTTTCTTT
CDR3: CASIDRGDTEAFF

J: TRBJ1-1
size: NA
V: TRBV3-1/TRBV3-2
D: TRBD1
DNA: TGTGCCAGCAGCCCAGGGGGGGAAGCTTTCTTT
CDR3: CASSPGGEAFF

J: TRBJ2-1
size: NA
V: TRBV5-6
D: TRBD2
DNA: TGTGCCAGCAGCCCCGTAGCGGGAGGAGCCAATGAGCAGTTCTTC
CDR3: CASSPVAGGANEQFF

J: TRBJ1-1
size: NA
V: TRBV5-1
D: NA
DNA: TGCGCCAGCAGCTTTTTGGTCGCGAACACTGAAGCTTTCTTT
CDR3: CASSFLVANTEAFF

J: TRBJ1-2
size: NA
V: TRBV6-5
D: NA
DNA: TGTGCCAGCAGTATGCAGGGATACTATGGCTACACCTTC
CDR3: CASSMQGYYGYTF

J: TRBJ1-2
size: once
V: TRBV19
D: NA
DNA: TGTGCCAGTAGTATCTCCGGGGCAGGAGTCTATGGCTACACCTTC
CDR3: CASSISGAGVYGYTF

J: TRBJ2-2
size: NA
V: TRBV28
D: NA
DNA: TGTGCCAGCAGTTCGGAGGTTAGAACCGGGGAGCTGTTTTTT
CDR3: CASSSEVRTGELFF

J: TRBJ1-3
size: NA
V: TRBV9
D: TRBD1
DNA: TGTGCCAGCAGCACCGGACAGGGGGGAAACACCATATATTTT
CDR3: CASSTGQGGNTIYF

J: TRBJ2-7
size: NA
V: TRBV9
D: TRBD2
DNA: TGTGCCAGCAGCGCCGGAGGGCTAGCGGAAGACTACGAGCAGTACTTC
CDR3: CASSAGGLAEDYEQYF

J: TRBJ2-7
size: NA
V: TRBV5-1
D: NA
DNA: TGCGCCAGCAGCTTTGCCGGGTCCCTAGCGTCTACCTACGAGCAGTACTTC
CDR3: CASSFAGSLASTYEQYF

J: TRBJ2-3
size: NA
V: TRBV4-2
D: NA
DNA: TGTGCCAGCAGCCAAGACTACCAAGATACGCAGTATTTT
CDR3: CASSQDYQDTQYF

J: TRBJ2-7
size: NA
V: TRBV7-9
D: NA
DNA: TGTGCCAGCAGCTTCGAACTAGCCTACGAGCAGTACTTC
CDR3: CASSFELAYEQYF

J: TRBJ2-1
size: NA
V: TRBV6-5
D: NA
DNA: TGTGCCAGCACGAGGGGAGGGGGTGAGCAGTTCTTC
CDR3: CASTRGGGEQFF

J: TRBJ2-7
size: NA
V: TRBV5-1
D: NA
DNA: TGCGCCAGCAGCACCGGGACCGGGATGATCTACGAGCAGTACTTC
CDR3: CASSTGTGMIYEQYF

J: TRBJ1-1
size: NA
V: TRBV18
D: TRBD1
DNA: TGTGCCAGCTCACTCCGACAGGGAGAGAGATCGAACACTGAAGCTTTCTTT
CDR3: CASSLRQGERSNTEAFF

J: TRBJ1-5
size: NA
V: TRBV10-3
D: NA
DNA: TGTGCCATCAGTGAGGGCCCCCCGGATAGCAATCAGCCCCAGCATTTT
CDR3: CAISEGPPDSNQPQHF

J: TRBJ2-1
size: NA
V: TRBV6-5
D: TRBD2
DNA: TGTGCCAGCAGGAAAGCGGGAGGGCATGAGCAGTTCTTC
CDR3: CASRKAGGHEQFF

J: TRBJ2-7
size: NA
V: TRBV5-6
D: NA
DNA: TGTGCCAGCAGCTTGGGTGCAGGATCCTACGAGCAGTACTTC
CDR3: CASSLGAGSYEQYF

J: TRBJ1-3
size: NA
V: TRBV18
D: NA
DNA: TGTGCCAGCTCCCTCACAGGTTCTGGAAACACCATATATTTT
CDR3: CASSLTGSGNTIYF

J: TRBJ1-5
size: NA
V: TRBV4-2
D: TRBD1
DNA: TGTGCCAGCAGCCAAGTCCCGGGACAGGAGAATCAGCCCCAGCATTTT
CDR3: CASSQVPGQENQPQHF

J: TRBJ2-1
size: NA
V: TRBV6-2/TRBV6-3
D: NA
DNA: TGTGCCAGCAGCCGCCCGGGCGGGAACTACAATGAGCAGTTCTTC
CDR3: CASSRPGGNYNEQFF

J: TRBJ1-5
size: once
V: TRBV19
D: NA
DNA: TGTGCCAGTTCCGAAGGGATTCCCAAACGACCAAATCAGCCCCAGCATTTT
CDR3: CASSEGIPKRPNQPQHF

J: TRBJ1-3
size: NA
V: TRBV27
D: NA
DNA: TGTGCCAGCAGTCACAGGGCTGGAAACACCATATATTTT
CDR3: CASSHRAGNTIYF

J: TRBJ1-1
size: NA
V: TRBV7-2
D: NA
DNA: TGTGCCAGCAGCTCCCAGACGGCGAACACTGAAGCTTTCTTT
CDR3: CASSSQTANTEAFF

J: TRBJ1-2
size: NA
V: TRBV28
D: NA
DNA: TGTGCCAGCAGTCCCCCCCTCAATTTACAGGAAATGAACTATGGCTACACCTTC
CDR3: CASSPPLNLQEMNYGYTF

J: TRBJ1-1
size: NA
V: TRBV6-2/TRBV6-3
D: TRBD1
DNA: TGTGCCAGCAGTTGGACAGGGAACACTGAAGCTTTCTTT
CDR3: CASSWTGNTEAFF

J: TRBJ1-1
size: large
V: TRBV12-3/TRBV12-4
D: NA
DNA: TGTGCCAGCAGTCCCGGGGGATACACTGAAGCTTTCTTT
CDR3: CASSPGGYTEAFF